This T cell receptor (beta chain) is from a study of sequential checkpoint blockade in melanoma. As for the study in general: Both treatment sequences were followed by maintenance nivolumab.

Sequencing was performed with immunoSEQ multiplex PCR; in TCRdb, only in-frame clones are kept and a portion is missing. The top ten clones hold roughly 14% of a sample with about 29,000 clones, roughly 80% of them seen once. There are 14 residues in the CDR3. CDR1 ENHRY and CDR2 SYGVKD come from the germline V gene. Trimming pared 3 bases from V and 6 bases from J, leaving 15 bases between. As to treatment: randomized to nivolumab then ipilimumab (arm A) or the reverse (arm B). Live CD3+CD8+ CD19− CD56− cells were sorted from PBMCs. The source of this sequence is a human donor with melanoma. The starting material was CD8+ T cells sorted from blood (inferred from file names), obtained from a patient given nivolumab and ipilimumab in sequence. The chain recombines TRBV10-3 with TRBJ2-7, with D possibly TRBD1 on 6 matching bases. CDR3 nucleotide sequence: TGTGCCATCAGTGACACAGGGCTAGCTAGCGAGCAGTACTTC. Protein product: CAISDTGLASEQYF.